The 14 T cell receptor beta chains reported below all come from one sample, sequenced in a study of blood T cells in healthy people across ages. Sample-barcoded 5' priming and a J-beta primer mix drove a second PCR of roughly 6 to 12 cycles. TCRdb itself ran the 5' RACE reads through MiXCR, one entry per CDR3 protein. Among about 720,000 distinct CDR3 sequences listed, 20% to 25% were seen once. The sample consisted of blood. The receptors derive from an older man in good health.

Here the CDR3 reads CASSKAGTSGSRTDTQYF. The CDR3 nucleotides are TGTGCCAGCAGCAAAGCGGGGACTAGCGGGAGTAGAACAGATACGCAGTATTTT. V usage is TRBV21-1 and J usage is TRBJ2-3; TRBD2 is the table's D call and was not checked against the DNA. TRBV21-1 is a listed pseudogene. The CDR3 consists of 18 residues.

The chain links TRBV29-1 to TRBJ2-1; TRBD2 agrees at 8 bases. The V gene's germline CDR1 is SQVTM and CDR2 ANQGSEA. The CDR3 sequence is 15 residues long. V was clipped by 5 bases and J by 2 bases; unmatched bases: 8. CDR3 coding DNA: TGCAGCGTTCTAAGGCGGGGGGACACCTACAATGAGCAGTTCTTC. This gives the protein CSVLRRGDTYNEQFF.

The rearrangement joins TRBV6-6 to TRBJ2-1, with TRBD1 identical over 8 bases. The CDR3 length is 15 residues. The germline V gene encodes CDR1 MNHNY and CDR2 SVGAGI (reference sequence). After removal of 7 bases from V and 9 bases from J, the junction contained 14 bases not matched to a gene. CDR3 amino acids: CASTFQGAVMAEQFF. The CDR3 DNA reads TGTGCCAGCACCTTTCAGGGGGCGGTAATGGCTGAGCAGTTCTTC.

The sample holds a few counts of this clonotype. The chain combines TRBV10-3 with TRBJ2-5; 9 nucleotides match TRBD2. Germline V gives CDR1 ENHRY, CDR2 SYGVKD. CDR3 size: 16 residues. V was clipped by 6 bases and J by 6 bases; unmatched bases: 14. The CDR3 DNA is TGTGCCATCAGCTCTCAGGCCCTAGCGGGGCAGCAGACCCAGTACTTC. Translation gives CAISSQALAGQQTQYF.

V usage is TRBV11-2 and J usage is TRBJ2-3, with 9 bases fitting TRBD1. J gave up 8 bases and V 6 bases, and 9 bases lay outside the gene matches. Looked up from germline, CDR1 is SGHAT and CDR2 is FQNNGV. The CDR3 covers 14 residues. CDR3 sequence: CASRIQGAGATQYF. CDR3 in DNA: TGTGCCAGCAGGATACAGGGGGCTGGGGCTACGCAGTATTTT.

The table lists this clonotype with many counts. The chain carries TRBV12-3 or TRBV12-4 and TRBJ2-5, with D unresolved. V was pared by 2 bases and J by 4 bases, with 8 bases between. This CDR3 is built from 13 residues. Written as DNA, the CDR3 is TGTGCCAGCAGTTTAAATAGTCGAGAGACCCAGTACTTC. This codes for CASSLNSRETQYF.

This chain joins TRBV4-3 and TRBJ1-4; D gene uncertain. The CDR3 consists of 15 residues. The germline V and J ends were trimmed by 4 bases and 0 bases, with 9 bases remaining between them. Germline V lookup: CDR1 LGHNA, CDR2 YSLEER. The CDR3 DNA follows: TGCGCCAGCAGCCCCCGGATCGCAACTAATGAAAAACTGTTTTTT. Amino acid sequence: CASSPRIATNEKLFF.

This rearrangement joins TRBV12-3 or TRBV12-4 to TRBJ1-5, with D perhaps TRBD1 (5 bases). Trimming removed 4 bases at V and 7 bases at J, with 8 bases between. This CDR3 spans 12 amino acids. CDR3 sequence (DNA): TGTGCCAGCAGTTCGGACAACCAGCCCCAGCATTTT. This encodes CASSSDNQPQHF.

J is TRBJ2-5 and V is TRBV12-3 or TRBV12-4; 10 bases agree with TRBD2. The CDR3 sequence is 16 residues long. After removal of 5 bases from V and 2 bases from J, the junction contained 8 bases not matched to a gene. The CDR3 here is CASSPTSGALQETQYF. Here the CDR3 DNA reads TGTGCCAGCAGTCCTACTAGCGGGGCCCTTCAAGAGACCCAGTACTTC.

This sequence joins TRBV28 and TRBJ2-5, with D uncertain. The J call may be incorrect, as the DNA end agrees better with TRBJ2-7. Germline V gene lookup returns CDR1 MDHEN and CDR2 SYDVKM. CDR3 length: 13 amino acids. This CDR3 is CASKDLVGYEQYF. For the CDR3, the DNA is TGTGCCAGCAAGGATTTAGTGGGCTACGAGCAGTACTTC.

This clonotype came up a few times. The rearrangement links TRBV12-3 or TRBV12-4 to TRBJ1-3; perhaps TRBD1 as D (5 bases). There are 14 residues in the CDR3. V was cut by 6 bases and J by 5 bases, with 14 bases left in between. CDR3 residues: CASREGTPRNTIYF. The CDR3 DNA reads as TGTGCCAGCAGGGAAGGGACTCCTAGAAACACCATATATTTT.

V usage is TRBV7-8 and J usage is TRBJ1-4, with 8 positions matching TRBD1. Unmatched junction bases numbered 7, after V lost 5 bases and J lost 5 bases. The CDR3 is 15 residues long. In germline, CDR1 is SGHVS, CDR2 FQNEAQ. The DNA for the CDR3 is TGTGCCAGCAGCCCCCGACAGGGGAGAAATGAAAAACTGTTTTTT. Translated: CASSPRQGRNEKLFF.

V gene TRBV6-1 combines with J gene TRBJ2-7; no clear D. With the DNA end fitting TRBJ2-5 better, the J assignment may be wrong. Germline CDR1 reads MNHNS; CDR2 reads SASEGT. The CDR3 length is 13 residues. The CDR3 DNA sequence: TGTGCCAGCAGTGTAGCAAGTGTGGAGACCCAGTACTTC. Its translation: CASSVASVETQYF.

This clonotype has a handful of counts. V and J are TRBV9 and TRBJ2-5, with TRBD2 matching 9 bases. The CDR3 runs to 16 residues. The V and J ends lost 4 bases and 0 bases, in that order; junction bases with no gene match: 7. Germline-derived CDR1 and CDR2 are SGDLS and YYNGEE. CDR3 residues: CASSYGLATYQETQYF. CDR3 coding DNA: TGTGCCAGCAGCTACGGACTAGCGACGTACCAAGAGACCCAGTACTTC.